These T cell receptor beta chains were read from a single sample in a study of T cell repertoires in cytomegalovirus infection. One entry per CDR3 protein, called by TCRdb with MiXCR from the reads. The data contain some 320,000 distinct CDR3 sequences, more than 9% of them singletons. The sample comprised PBMCs. These receptors came from a human donor in good health (CMV status not recorded). Some clones in this sample may be carry-over from other donors' samples. Both conserved end residues are part of each CDR3. A D gene is named only where the DNA matches it firmly. Size is stated for part of the rows, as once, few or many counts, or as a class when the clone is expanded.

j_gene | v_gene | d_gene | abundance | CDR3aa | CDR3nt
TRBJ2-4 | TRBV4-2 | TRBD2 | many | CASSQASSGIITLAKNIQYF | TGTGCCAGCAGCCAAGCTTCTAGCGGGATTATCACTCTAGCCAAAAACATTCAGTACTTC
TRBJ1-1 | TRBV20-1 | NA | many | CSAGPGGAFF | TGCAGTGCTGGGCCCGGCGGAGCTTTCTTT
TRBJ1-1 | TRBV7-9 | NA | many | CASSLAGRHTEAFF | TGTGCCAGCAGCTTAGCGGGTCGACACACTGAAGCTTTCTTT
TRBJ1-6 | TRBV2 | NA | many | CASWLGSSPLHF | TGTGCCAGCTGGTTGGGGAGTTCACCCCTCCACTTT
TRBJ1-2 | TRBV18 | NA | NA | CASSPRTYGYTF | TGTGCCAGCTCACCGCGGACGTATGGCTACACCTTC
TRBJ2-7 | TRBV5-4 | TRBD2 | NA | CASSLGFGGAPSYEQYF | TGTGCCAGCAGCTTGGGGTTCGGGGGGGCCCCCTCCTACGAGCAGTACTTC
TRBJ1-6 | TRBV5-5 | NA | many | CASSSRVARPSYNSPLHF | TGTGCCAGCAGCTCCCGAGTGGCCAGGCCCTCCTATAATTCACCCCTCCACTTT
TRBJ1-1 | TRBV6-5 | NA | NA | CATLKPQGSEAFF | TGTGCCACCCTAAAACCTCAGGGGTCTGAAGCTTTCTTT
TRBJ1-2 | TRBV7-2 | TRBD1 | many | CASSFRDSANYGYTF | TGTGCCAGCAGCTTCCGGGACAGCGCTAACTATGGCTACACCTTC
TRBJ1-1 | TRBV28 | TRBD1 | NA | CASSSRTGGAFF | TGTGCCAGCAGTTCCCGGACAGGGGGAGCTTTCTTT
TRBJ2-3 | TRBV6-2/TRBV6-3 | TRBD2 | few | CASSPGTSGAVRQYF | TGTGCCAGCAGCCCTGGGACTAGCGGGGCCGTTAGGCAGTATTTT
TRBJ2-7 | TRBV7-6 | TRBD2 | few | CASSLDGTTTYEQYF | TGTGCCAGCAGCTTAGATGGGACTACGACCTACGAGCAGTACTTC
TRBJ1-5 | TRBV7-2 | NA | NA | CASSFYRDYSNQPQHF | TGTGCCAGCAGCTTCTACAGGGATTATAGCAATCAGCCCCAGCATTTT